This TCR beta chain is from a study of OX40 agonist ivuxolimab in advanced cancers. On the study more broadly: Every 2 weeks, patients got intravenous ivuxolimab at one of six dose levels (0.01-10 mg/kg). The eligibility criteria allowed prior anti-PD-1, anti-PD-L1 or anti-CTLA-4 therapy, and 40% had some.

The assay was immunoSEQ multiplex PCR, and TCRdb's table has in-frame clones only and misses some. Of some 29,000 clones listed, around nine tenths are singletons. Patients were excluded for autoimmune disease history or systemic immunosuppression. Germline CDR1 SGHNT, CDR2 YYREEE (reference sequence). Germline trimming cut 0 bases from V and 6 bases from J; bases unmatched to any gene: 6. The CDR3 is 14 amino acids. The chain links TRBV5-4 to TRBJ2-7, with 7 bases aligning to TRBD2. The sequence was obtained from an adult with an advanced solid tumor such as melanoma, head and neck, liver or kidney cancer. The sequenced sample was CD4+ or CD8+ T cells sorted from blood, obtained in a trial of the OX40 agonist ivuxolimab. Here the CDR3 DNA reads TGTGCCAGCAGCTTGGGTGCGGGAGTGGTCGAGCAGTACTTC. It encodes CASSLGAGVVEQYF.